These 25 T cell receptor beta chains were all obtained from the same sample, sequenced in a study of CD8 T cells in Susac syndrome. RNA in amounts of about 0.45 to 1 ug was reverse transcribed with random hexamers. MiXCR was run by TCRdb on the immunoSEQ multiplex PCR reads, yielding one entry per CDR3 protein. The table shows roughly 47,000 distinct CDR3 sequences, with 92% occurring only once. Sequenced sample: CD8+ T cells from PBMCs. These TCRs come from a human donor in good health.

The chain employs TRBV3-1 and TRBJ2-1; D unresolved. Germline lookup yields CDR1 LGHDT and CDR2 YNNKEL (reference sequence). The CDR3 runs to 13 residues. Deletions cut 6 bases from V and 4 bases from J, with 10 bases between. CDR3 sequence (DNA): TGTGCCAGCAGTCCCACTCTATACAATGAGCAGTTCTTC. Its protein product is CASSPTLYNEQFF.

This chain joins TRBV7-9 and TRBJ2-3; D ambiguous. CDR3 length equals 16 residues. The V and J ends lost 5 bases and 1 base respectively, with 16 bases between them. Germline CDR1 and CDR2: SEHNR and FQNEAQ (reference sequence). The CDR3 loop reads CASSHGPNEGTDTQYF. Here the CDR3 DNA reads TGTGCCAGCAGCCATGGCCCCAACGAGGGCACAGATACGCAGTATTTT. The variable domain in full, with the rest retrieved from reference TRBV7-9 and TRBJ2-3, is DTGVSQNPRHKITKRGQNVTFRCDPISEHNRLYWYRQTLGQGPEFLTYFQNEAQLEKSRLLSDRFSAERPKGSFSTLEIQRTEQGDSAMYLCASSHGPNEGTDTQYFGPGTRLTVL.

The chain joins TRBV14 to TRBJ2-1; 7 bases are shared with TRBD1. CDR1 and CDR2 from the germline V gene are SGHDN and FVKESK. V dropped 2 bases and J dropped 7; count of bases not matched to a gene: 11. The CDR3 contains 16 residues. CDR3: CASSQKTGVARNEQFF. Written as DNA, the CDR3 is TGTGCCAGCAGCCAAAAAACAGGGGTAGCGAGGAATGAGCAGTTCTTC.

The rearrangement uses TRBV27 and TRBJ2-2, with D unresolved. The CDR3 is 14 residues long. Germline assignment: CDR1 MNHEY and CDR2 SMNVEV (reference sequence). V was cut by 0 bases and J by 0 bases, with 2 bases left in between. CDR3 sequence reads: CASSLSANTGELFF. In nucleotides, the CDR3 is TGTGCCAGCAGTTTATCTGCGAACACCGGGGAGCTGTTTTTT.

The gene calls are TRBV5-1 and TRBJ2-1; 8 nucleotides line up with TRBD2. J lost 9 bases, V lost 4 bases, and 15 bases had no gene match. There are 16 residues in the CDR3. Germline V CDR1 and CDR2: SGHRS, YFSETQ. CDR3 in amino acids: CASSRSPGGLGSEQFF. The CDR3 DNA sequence: TGCGCCAGCAGCCGTTCTCCGGGAGGGTTGGGCAGTGAGCAGTTCTTC.

This clonotype appeared once. This chain connects TRBV6-6 to TRBJ2-1, with TRBD1 matching 9 bases. The V gene end was trimmed by 5 bases and the J gene end by 3 bases; junction bases not matched to a gene: 8. This CDR3 has 16 amino acids. The V gene's germline CDR1 is MNHNY and CDR2 SVGAGI (reference sequence). The CDR3 nucleotides read TGTGCCAGCAGTCCCGGGACAGGGCGACTCTACAATGAGCAGTTCTTC. Translated, it gives CASSPGTGRLYNEQFF.

Only one count was recorded for this clonotype. V gene TRBV4-1 combines with J gene TRBJ2-7; no clear D gene. The V end was cut by 0 bases, the J end by 5 bases, with 11 bases between. This CDR3 has 14 residues. Germline V gives CDR1 MGHRA, CDR2 YSYEKL. The CDR3 bases are TGCGCCAGCAGCCAAGAATTTAAGGGCCACGAGCAGTACTTC. As protein: CASSQEFKGHEQYF.

In DNA, the CDR3 is TGTGCCAGCAGCTATAGCGGGAGTGTGGGCACAGATACGCAGTATTTT. Its protein is CASSYSGSVGTDTQYF. The chain is built from TRBV11-2 and TRBJ2-3; TRBD2 agrees at 9 bases. The ends lost 4 bases at V and 1 base at J; junction bases unmatched: 6. This CDR3 spans 16 amino acids. Germline V gene data show CDR1 as SGHAT and CDR2 as FQNNGV.

V is TRBV9 and J is TRBJ2-7, with D perhaps assigned TRBD1 or TRBD2 (5 bases each). The CDR3 contains 15 residues. In germline, CDR1 is SGDLS, CDR2 YYNGEE. The ends were cut back, 0 bases at V and 3 bases at J, with 13 bases in the middle. The CDR3 sequence is CASSVDPGTLYEQYF. CDR3 coding DNA: TGTGCCAGCAGCGTAGATCCGGGGACCCTCTACGAGCAGTACTTC. The full variable domain, with the rest looked up from reference TRBV9 and TRBJ2-7, is DSGVTQTPKHLITATGQRVTLRCSPRSGDLSVYWYQQSLDQGLQFLIQYYNGEERAKGNILERFSAQQFPDLHSELNLSSLELGDSALYFCASSVDPGTLYEQYFGPGTRLTVT.

As regards this clonotype: A read error may account for a junction end that differs from germline. The J gene is TRBJ2-6, the V gene TRBV5-5, with TRBD2 as a possible D gene (5 bases). Germline CDR1 and CDR2: SGHKS and YYEKEE (reference sequence). This CDR3 has 14 residues. The CDR3 loop reads CASSFGVGANVLTF. The CDR3 DNA reads TGTGCTAGCAGCTTCGGGGTCGGGGCCAACGTCCTGACTTTC. Looking up the rest from reference TRBV5-5 and TRBJ2-6 gives the full variable domain: DAGVTQSPTHLIKTRGQQVTLRCSPISGHKSVSWYQQVLGQGPQFIFQYYEKEERGRGNFPDRFSARQFPNYSSELNVNALLLGDSALYLCASSFGVGANVLTFGAGSRLTVL.

The rearrangement links TRBV7-9 to TRBJ2-7; a weak D match, TRBD1 (5 bases). CDR3 length: 13 amino acids. Trimming stripped 5 bases from V and 5 bases from J, with 13 bases between. Germline V gene data show CDR1 as SEHNR and CDR2 as FQNEAQ (reference sequence). Here the CDR3 reads CASSPPRENEQYF. CDR3 DNA: TGTGCCAGCAGCCCACCCAGGGAAAACGAGCAGTACTTC. Combining the CDR3 with reference TRBV7-9 and TRBJ2-7 gives the whole variable domain DTGVSQNPRHKITKRGQNVTFRCDPISEHNRLYWYRQTLGQGPEFLTYFQNEAQLEKSRLLSDRFSAERPKGSFSTLEIQRTEQGDSAMYLCASSPPRENEQYFGPGTRLTVT.

The gene calls are TRBV13 and TRBJ2-4; tentative D call: TRBD1 (7 bases). This CDR3 spans 16 amino acids. Per the germline V gene, CDR1 is PRHDT and CDR2 is FYEKMQ (reference sequence). V lost 6 bases to trimming and J lost 7 bases, with 22 bases between them. The CDR3 is CASSDRDGGVHNIQYF. Here the CDR3 DNA reads TGTGCCAGCAGTGACAGGGATGGAGGGGTCCACAACATTCAGTACTTC.

CDR3 sequence: CASSQTSSPSRTGELFF. CDR3 in DNA: TGCGCCAGCAGCCAAACGTCAAGCCCCTCTAGGACCGGGGAGCTGTTTTTT. The rearrangement uses TRBV4-3 and TRBJ2-2; D is unclear. Germline lookup yields CDR1 LGHNA and CDR2 YSLEER. The CDR3 is made up of 17 amino acids. V dropped 2 bases and J dropped 5 bases, with 18 bases sitting between them.

The chain recombines TRBV2 with TRBJ1-1, with D maybe TRBD1 (6 bases). V was cut by 6 bases and J by 1 base, with 12 bases left in between. The germline V gene encodes CDR1 SNHLY and CDR2 FYNNEI. CDR3 length: 14 amino acids. CDR3 region: CASSPGHQNTEAFF. CDR3 DNA sequence: TGTGCCAGCAGCCCGGGACACCAGAACACTGAAGCTTTCTTT.

The V gene is TRBV19, the J gene TRBJ2-1; 12 bases line up with TRBD2. Looked up from germline, CDR1 is LNHDA and CDR2 is SQIVND (reference sequence). The V and J ends lost 4 bases and 7 bases, in that order; junction bases with no gene match: 8. This CDR3 has 16 amino acids. CDR3 loop: CASSTELAGGANEQFF. The CDR3, as DNA: TGTGCCAGTAGTACCGAACTAGCGGGAGGCGCGAATGAGCAGTTCTTC.

The chain is built from TRBV7-9 and TRBJ1-1; D gene uncertain. V lost 5 bases and J lost 3, with 16 bases in between. This CDR3 is built from 15 residues. Germline V gives CDR1 SEHNR, CDR2 FQNEAQ (reference sequence). The CDR3 coding sequence is TGTGCCAGCAGCAAGTCGGACTGGAATTACACTGAAGCTTTCTTT. Translation gives CASSKSDWNYTEAFF.

The rearrangement uses TRBV7-9 and TRBJ2-5, with TRBD1 matching 11 bases. This CDR3 region has 15 residues. V trimming: 7 bases; J trimming: 4 bases; junction bases outside the gene matches: 8. Germline CDR1 SEHNR, CDR2 FQNEAQ (reference sequence). The CDR3 sequence: CASNADRGRGETQYF. DNA of the CDR3: TGTGCCAGCAACGCGGACAGGGGGCGAGGAGAGACCCAGTACTTC.

The chain combines TRBV6-5 with TRBJ1-1; 7 bases are a match to TRBD1. There are 13 residues in the CDR3. Germline lookup yields CDR1 MNHEY and CDR2 SVGAGI. V dropped 5 bases and J dropped 3; count of bases not matched to a gene: 3. CDR3 bases: TGTGCCAGCAGTCAGACAGGGTACACTGAAGCTTTCTTT. Protein product: CASSQTGYTEAFF.

The chain uses TRBV3-1 and TRBJ1-1; D might be TRBD1 (5 bases). Germline-derived CDR1 and CDR2 are LGHDT and YNNKEL (reference sequence). The CDR3 contains 14 residues. The germline V and J ends were trimmed by 0 bases and 6 bases, with 11 bases remaining between them. The CDR3 nucleotides are TGTGCCAGCAGCCAAGATCGCAGGGTCGCTGAAGCTTTCTTT. Translating it yields CASSQDRRVAEAFF.

The J gene is TRBJ2-6, the V gene TRBV7-9; the match to TRBD1 covers 10 bases. J gave up 1 base and V 4 bases, and 4 bases lay outside the gene matches. Germline-derived CDR1 and CDR2 are SEHNR and FQNEAQ (reference sequence). The CDR3 totals 17 residues. The chain's CDR3 is CASSWDRGLSGANVLTF. The CDR3 region has the DNA TGTGCCAGCAGCTGGGACAGGGGCTTATCTGGGGCCAACGTCCTGACTTTC.

V and J are TRBV2 and TRBJ2-2; D perhaps matches TRBD2 (7 bases). Trimming cost V 8 bases and J 2 bases, with 18 bases left between them. The V gene's germline CDR1 is SNHLY and CDR2 FYNNEI. CDR3 size: 16 residues. The CDR3 nucleotides read TGTGCCAGCGGCCCCCTTGGGGGGGGCAACACCGGGGAGCTGTTTTTT. This gives the protein CASGPLGGGNTGELFF.

J is TRBJ1-1 and V is TRBV30; TRBD1 aligns across 8 bases. CDR3 length equals 14 residues. CDR1 and CDR2 (germline): GTSNPN, SVGIG (reference sequence). The junction had 4 bases not matched to a gene; V was cut back by 4 bases and J by 0 bases. As DNA, the CDR3 is TGTGCCTGGATCACAGGGGGACTGAACACTGAAGCTTTCTTT. Its protein product is CAWITGGLNTEAFF.

The V call is TRBV5-1, the J call TRBJ2-3, with TRBD2 matching over 16 bases. Trimming at V came to 1 base and at J to 6 bases, leaving 8 bases not matched to a gene. The CDR3 has 18 amino acids. Germline assignment: CDR1 SGHRS and CDR2 YFSETQ. CDR3 sequence (DNA): TGCGCCAGCAGCTTGCGTGGGACTAGCGGGAGGGCCTTGGATACGCAGTATTTT. Its protein product is CASSLRGTSGRALDTQYF.

A single count supports this clonotype. For the CDR3, the DNA is TGTGCCAGCTCACCAGGATCTTCCTACGAGCAGTACTTC. It translates to CASSPGSSYEQYF. The chain carries TRBV18 and TRBJ2-7; D unresolved. V lost 2 bases and J lost 1, with 6 bases in between. Germline V lookup: CDR1 KGHSH, CDR2 LQKENI. CDR3 length equals 13 residues.

CDR3 sequence reads: CATRQVAGLWDEQYF. CDR3 nucleotides: TGCGCCACCCGACAGGTGGCGGGACTCTGGGACGAGCAGTACTTC. This sequence joins TRBV10-2 and TRBJ2-7; D possibly matches TRBD1 or TRBD2 (6 bases each). V lost 10 bases and J 5 bases, leaving 24 bases between the germline ends. The CDR3 runs to 15 residues. Germline V gene sequence: CDR1 WSHSY, CDR2 SAAADI.